This TCR beta chain was identified during a study of cytomegalovirus exposure and HLA in healthy donors. Study summary: Among around 180 million T cells, an earlier analysis found 95 million to 140 million unique TCR beta sequences.

Healthy bone marrow donors made up the donor group. Looked up from germline, CDR1 is SGHNT and CDR2 is YYREEE (reference sequence). The CDR3 runs to 15 residues. Losses at the gene ends were 0 bases for V and 8 bases for J; bases not matched to a gene: 4. The PCR contained 60 Vbeta and 13 Jbeta primers. Profiling relied on immunoSEQ multiplex PCR, and the TCRdb table lists in-frame clones only, not all of them. Its listing shows roughly 200,000 clones. For this clone: Its target is not known.

Study-level findings and limits: The majority of CMV-associated TCR beta chains were reported as apparently HLA-restricted in a later analysis.

Input material: PBMCs. The chain joins TRBV5-4 to TRBJ2-2; 10 positions match TRBD2. The origin of this receptor is a girl aged 2 to 9 in good health and CMV-seropositive. The chain's CDR3 is CASSLGAGGAGELFF. In DNA, the CDR3 is TGTGCCAGCAGCTTGGGAGCGGGAGGGGCGGGGGAGCTGTTTTTT.